The T cell receptor beta chain under discussion was sequenced for a study of T cells after yellow fever vaccination (dated by TCRdb to between 2017 and 2020). Background for the entire study: The SMART-Seq v4 Ultra Low Input RNA kit was used to prepare libraries from fractions with low cell numbers. Bulk TCR alpha and beta repertoires were sequenced longitudinally to track T-cell clones before and after primary and booster YFV17D yellow fever vaccination. The cohort comprised two healthy male donors, one aged 18 to 29 and one aged 30 to 40 years. Blood samples were taken at several timepoints before and after primary and secondary immunization, and bulk PBMC replicates and cell subsets were isolated. Broader findings and caveats from the paper: Compared with the primary T-cell response, the secondary T-cell response was weaker but faster, peaking on day 5 rather than day 15. Most clones expanded after primary vaccination (about 96% of CD4 and 70% to 90% of CD8) were re-detected after the booster, suggesting that broad memory maintenance occurred. A small share of clonotypes was detected in both CD4 and CD8 compartments, with the overlap likely arising from convergent recombination. Computational filtering was required because FACS-sorted repertoires could contain abundant contaminating clonotypes from the bulk population. Because only a couple of donors were included in the study, the extent to which the findings can be generalized is limited.

TCR cDNA was made using 5'RACE template switching, a step that added a universal primer site and unique molecular identifiers. cDNA synthesis was primed from both the TCR alpha and TCR beta constant segments. Library amplification used two PCR steps, and the second PCR step added sample barcodes and sequencing adapters. Sequencing of libraries was performed on Illumina HiSeq 2500 (2x100 bp) or NovaSeq (2x150 bp). On the authors' methods: MIGEC handled demultiplexing of reads and collapsing into UMI consensus sequences, while MiXCR performed V(D)J alignment. Clonotypes responding to the vaccine were identified with edgeR on replicate PBMC samples, with the criteria of FDR below 0.01 and a log2 fold change above 5 up to day 15. CD4 or CD8 identity was assigned to each bulk clonotype according to whether the clonotype was present at higher abundance in the sequenced CD4 repertoire or the sequenced CD8 repertoire. The public reads were quality trimmed at Q25 with fastp and then assembled into clones with MiXCR by TCRdb, keeping productive beta chains. Every entry covers one CDR3 protein and lists the most common genes and DNA from its rows. These V and J calls are TCRdb output, not the study's own analysis. This sample has 300,000 to 450,000 distinct CDR3 sequences in its table, and approximately 6% of those were observed once. The top ten hold about 15% of the sample.

Per the publication, the treatment or condition label means: live attenuated yellow fever vaccine strain. Two biological replicates of bulk PBMCs were collected at each blood-draw timepoint. A standard Ficoll-Paque protocol was used to isolate PBMCs from peripheral blood. TriZol was used to extract RNA from bulk PBMCs, CD4 and CD8 fractions, and dextramer-positive and dextramer-negative fractions. Points on this clonotype: The clone's antigen remains unknown. The input lacks base qualities; no much larger clone sits a single base away.

The CDR3 numbers 15 residues from cysteine through phenylalanine. Only the CDR3 portion is preserved as DNA: 45 bases, with reading frame beginning at the first base. Trimming removed 0 bases from V and 1 base from J, leaving 7 bases between the germline ends. Looking up the germline V gene (reference sequence) yields CDR1 LGHDT and CDR2 YNNKEL. The source of this sequence is a man aged 25-40 years who received the YFV17D yellow fever vaccine. The sequences come from PBMCs, collected 5 days after the yellow fever booster vaccination. This chain joins TRBV3-1 to TRBJ2-4; the D gene is possibly TRBD1, with 6 bases matching. The nucleotide sequence reads as follows: TGTGCCAGCAGCCAAGAGGGGGCGGCCAAAAACATTCAGTACTTC. The encoded protein is CASSQEGAAKNIQYF.